These T cell receptor beta chains were read from a single sample in a study of shared clonotypes between healthy human individuals. The table came from immunoSEQ multiplex PCR; TCRdb's copy has only in-frame clones and leaves some out. The sample consists of 550,000 to 800,000 clones, around 90% of them appearing once. The sample comprised memory CD8+ T cells from PBMCs. These receptors were collected from a man younger than 35 in good health. Some clones in this sample may be carry-over from other donors' samples. Both conserved end residues are part of each CDR3. Fields, in order: D gene, CDR3 length, J gene, clone size, V gene, CDR3 protein, CDR3 DNA. D genes are given only for firm matches. Part of the rows lack a size; the others show once, few, many or a class for expanded clones.

- | 14 | TRBJ2-7 | - | TRBV4-2 | CASSQGGHTYEQYF | TGTGCCAGCAGCCAAGGAGGGCACACCTACGAGCAGTACTTC
- | 14 | TRBJ1-4 | - | TRBV9 | CASSVWGGEEKLFF | TGTGCCAGCAGCGTTTGGGGAGGCGAGGAAAAACTGTTTTTT
- | 14 | TRBJ2-4 | - | TRBV28 | CASSPPVLPLTQYF | TGTGCCAGCAGCCCCCCGGTACTCCCCTTGACTCAGTACTTC
TRBD2 | 20 | TRBJ2-1 | - | TRBV29-1 | CSVEGTLTSGIYRGGNEQFF | TGCAGCGTTGAAGGGACTCTTACTAGCGGGATTTATCGGGGGGGCAATGAGCAGTTCTTC
TRBD1 | 13 | TRBJ1-2 | - | TRBV29-1 | CSGGQGEDYGYTF | TGCAGCGGCGGACAGGGTGAGGACTATGGCTACACCTTC
- | 18 | TRBJ2-6 | - | TRBV28 | CASSLLFPLVAGANVLTF | TGTGCCAGCAGTTTACTCTTTCCATTGGTGGCTGGGGCCAACGTCCTGACTTTC
- | 11 | TRBJ1-1 | - | TRBV30 | CAWSVRGEAFF | TGTGCCTGGAGTGTAAGAGGGGAAGCTTTCTTT
- | 12 | TRBJ1-5 | - | TRBV28 | CASSLEGQPQHF | TGTGCCAGCAGTTTAGAGGGACAGCCCCAGCATTTT
- | 12 | TRBJ1-1 | once | TRBV6-1 | CASRIGYTEAFF | TGTGCCAGCAGAATAGGGTACACTGAAGCTTTCTTT
- | 14 | TRBJ1-1 | - | TRBV28 | CASSNRDGGTEAFF | TGTGCCAGCAGTAACAGGGATGGGGGCACTGAAGCTTTCTTT
- | 13 | TRBJ2-7 | - | TRBV18 | CASSDVNRYEQYF | TGTGCCAGCTCCGACGTAAACCGCTACGAGCAGTACTTC
- | 14 | TRBJ2-7 | - | TRBV30 | CAWGERGPSYEQYF | TGTGCCTGGGGCGAGAGGGGCCCTTCCTACGAGCAGTACTTC
TRBD2 | 19 | TRBJ2-1 | once | TRBV6-4 | CASSDGLAGSRSSYNEQFF | TGTGCCAGCAGTGACGGACTAGCGGGGTCCCGAAGCTCCTACAATGAGCAGTTCTTC
TRBD1 | 13 | TRBJ2-7 | - | TRBV10-3 | CAINTGGTHEQYF | TGTGCCATCAATACAGGGGGGACCCACGAGCAGTACTTC
TRBD2 | 18 | TRBJ2-1 | once | TRBV15 | CATSAGVRASGWGNEQFF | TGTGCCACCAGCGCTGGGGTAAGGGCTAGCGGCTGGGGCAATGAGCAGTTCTTC
- | 14 | TRBJ2-6 | - | TRBV19 | CASNERAGANVLTF | TGTGCCAGTAATGAGCGGGCTGGGGCCAACGTCCTGACTTTC
TRBD1 | 13 | TRBJ2-7 | - | TRBV11-2 | CASRGTGGYEQYF | TGTGCCAGCCGGGGAACAGGGGGTTACGAGCAGTACTTC
- | 15 | TRBJ2-7 | - | TRBV27 | CASRYGQADSYEQYF | TGTGCCAGCAGGTATGGGCAGGCCGACTCCTACGAGCAGTACTTC
- | 16 | TRBJ2-3 | - | TRBV5-1 | CASSLVRVDGTDTQYF | TGCGCCAGCAGCTTGGTCAGGGTCGATGGTACAGATACGCAGTATTTT
TRBD1 | 17 | TRBJ2-7 | - | TRBV5-4 | CASSTRGQGEYAYEQYF | TGTGCCAGCAGCACTCGCGGACAGGGGGAATACGCCTACGAGCAGTACTTC
TRBD1 | 14 | TRBJ1-1 | - | TRBV29-1 | CSAGGITGGTEAFF | TGCAGCGCTGGAGGGATTACAGGGGGCACTGAAGCTTTCTTT
- | 16 | TRBJ1-2 | - | TRBV7-8 | CASSRGRTADNYGYTF | TGTGCCAGCAGCCGGGGACGGACAGCGGATAACTATGGCTACACCTTC
- | 14 | TRBJ2-7 | - | TRBV15 | CATSPEARDYEQYF | TGTGCCACCAGCCCAGAGGCGAGGGACTACGAGCAGTACTTC
- | 15 | TRBJ2-7 | - | TRBV28 | CASSLARGREREQYF | TGTGCCAGCAGTTTGGCCCGCGGAAGGGAGCGGGAGCAGTACTTC
TRBD2 | 16 | TRBJ2-1 | - | TRBV9 | CASSPGRSGRFIEQFF | TGTGCCAGCAGCCCAGGGAGGAGCGGGAGATTCATTGAGCAGTTCTTC
- | 17 | TRBJ2-1 | - | TRBV7-6 | CASSLERTGETYNEQFF | TGTGCCAGCAGCTTAGAACGAACGGGGGAGACCTACAATGAGCAGTTCTTC
TRBD1 | 17 | TRBJ1-2 | - | TRBV4-1 | CASSQDQVRGRIYGYTF | TGCGCCAGCAGCCAAGATCAGGTCAGGGGGCGTATCTATGGCTACACCTTC
- | 16 | TRBJ2-7 | once | TRBV9 | CASSVSGYPPSYEQYF | TGTGCCAGCAGCGTCTCCGGGTATCCACCATCCTACGAGCAGTACTTC
TRBD2 | 15 | TRBJ2-7 | - | TRBV6-1 | CASSEARGLAYEQYF | TGTGCCAGCAGTGAAGCGCGAGGACTAGCTTACGAGCAGTACTTC
- | 14 | TRBJ1-1 | - | TRBV9 | CASSVDRMNTEAFF | TGTGCCAGCAGCGTCGACAGGATGAACACTGAAGCTTTCTTT
- | 10 | TRBJ2-1 | - | TRBV27 | CASRGTQQFF | TGTGCCAGTCGCGGGACTCAGCAGTTCTTC
- | 13 | TRBJ2-7 | few | TRBV18 | CASSRVGIYEQYF | TGTGCCAGCTCCCGGGTAGGGATCTACGAGCAGTACTTC
TRBD2 | 17 | TRBJ2-3 | - | TRBV9 | CASSVSSRLAGVDTQYF | TGTGCCAGCAGCGTTAGCTCTCGGCTAGCGGGAGTAGATACGCAGTATTTT
- | 11 | TRBJ2-7 | - | TRBV25-1 | CASSERHEQYF | TGTGCCAGCAGTGAGCGGCATGAGCAGTACTTC
- | 15 | TRBJ1-4 | - | TRBV21-1 | CASSKDATGSEKLFF | TGTGCCAGCAGCAAAGACGCGACAGGGAGCGAAAAACTGTTTTTT
- | 15 | TRBJ1-1 | - | TRBV7-3 | CASSLRRADVSEAFF | TGTGCCAGCAGCTTGAGAAGGGCTGATGTCTCTGAAGCTTTCTTT
- | 12 | TRBJ2-5 | - | TRBV29-1 | CSCWGTEETQYF | TGCAGTTGTTGGGGGACGGAAGAGACCCAGTACTTC
TRBD1 | 15 | TRBJ1-2 | - | TRBV6-5 | CASGLSGTGLGGYTF | TGTGCCAGTGGACTTTCCGGGACAGGGCTGGGTGGCTACACCTTC
- | 16 | TRBJ2-7 | - | TRBV5-4 | CASSLVFWCGIYEQYF | TGTGCCAGCAGCTTGGTCTTTTGGTGCGGAATCTACGAGCAGTACTTC
- | 12 | TRBJ2-7 | - | TRBV14 | CASSQATYEQYF | TGTGCCAGCAGCCAAGCCACCTACGAGCAGTACTTC
- | 11 | TRBJ2-7 | - | TRBV18 | CASSGGHEQYF | TGTGCCAGCTCCGGAGGGCACGAGCAGTACTTC
- | 19 | TRBJ2-5 | - | TRBV28 | CASSTSERSQGRDEETQYF | TGTGCCAGCAGCACATCAGAGCGGAGTCAGGGACGGGACGAAGAGACCCAGTACTTC
- | 16 | TRBJ1-1 | few | TRBV30 | CAWSVKERGWNTEAFF | TGTGCCTGGAGTGTAAAGGAGAGGGGCTGGAACACTGAAGCTTTCTTT
TRBD1 | 14 | TRBJ1-2 | - | TRBV5-4 | CASSPDRGLYGYTF | TGTGCCAGCAGCCCGGACAGGGGCCTCTATGGCTACACCTTC
- | 17 | TRBJ2-1 | few | TRBV2 | CASSDDSTRGGYNEQFF | TGTGCCAGCAGTGATGACTCGACTAGGGGTGGTTACAATGAGCAGTTCTTC
TRBD1 | 17 | TRBJ2-7 | - | TRBV4-1 | CASSPQGERTVVPEQYF | TGCGCCAGCAGCCCCCAGGGGGAGCGGACAGTAGTCCCCGAGCAGTACTTC
TRBD1 | 17 | TRBJ2-2 | - | TRBV15 | CATSRDPDRVGIGELFF | TGTGCCACCAGCAGAGACCCGGACAGGGTTGGCATCGGGGAGCTGTTTTTT